These 28 T cell receptor beta chains originate from one sample sequenced in a study of T cell responses to AZD1222 COVID-19 vaccine. The protocol was immunoSEQ multiplex PCR, while the TCRdb copy is restricted to in-frame clones and leaves out a portion. In the table there are around 170,000 clones, roughly 93% of which are singletons. The sequencing here drew on peripheral blood, taken on day 0 of AZD1222 vaccination. Every receptor here comes from an adult in good health.

This sequence joins TRBV29-1 and TRBJ1-1, with D possibly being TRBD1 (5 bases). The CDR3 totals 18 residues. CDR1 and CDR2 (germline): SQVTM, ANQGSEA. Trimming removed 1 base from V and 0 bases from J, with 21 bases in between. The CDR3 DNA follows: TGCAGCGTTGAAGCCCGGGGAGGGGAGTATGCGATGAACACTGAAGCTTTCTTT. It translates to CSVEARGGEYAMNTEAFF.

This chain connects TRBV5-1 to TRBJ2-2; maybe TRBD2 (6 bases). Germline values: CDR1 SGHRS, CDR2 YFSETQ. CDR3 length: 13 amino acids. V lost 5 bases and J lost 4, with 9 bases in between. CDR3: CASRTRPTGELFF. In nucleotides, the CDR3 is TGCGCCAGCAGGACTAGACCCACCGGGGAGCTGTTTTTT.

The genes are TRBV12-3 or TRBV12-4 and TRBJ2-7; TRBD2 matches at 9 bases. The CDR3 runs 13 residues. V shed 5 bases and J 7 bases; nucleotides not matched to a gene: 6. CDR3 sequence reads: CASSVGLAGEQYF. Here the CDR3 DNA reads TGTGCCAGCAGTGTGGGACTAGCCGGGGAGCAGTACTTC.

This clone was found once. The rearrangement joins TRBV21-1 to TRBJ1-4; TRBD1 is the table's D call and was not checked against the DNA. TRBV21-1 is classified as a pseudogene. This CDR3 is 16 amino acids long. DNA of the CDR3: TGTGCCAGCAGAAACTGCTCGACAGGGCTGGATGAAAAACTGTTTTTT. It codes for CASRNCSTGLDEKLFF.

This chain uses TRBV7-9 with TRBJ2-7, with D possibly being TRBD1 or TRBD2 (5 bases each). Germline V lookup: CDR1 SEHNR, CDR2 FQNEAQ (reference sequence). V lost 5 bases and J lost 2, with 16 bases in between. The CDR3 contains 15 residues. The CDR3 nucleotides read TGTGCCAGCAGCCAGAGGGGTTCCGGGACCTACGAGCAGTACTTC. Amino acids: CASSQRGSGTYEQYF. The entire variable domain, with the rest obtained from reference TRBV7-9 and TRBJ2-7, is as follows: DTGVSQNPRHKITKRGQNVTFRCDPISEHNRLYWYRQTLGQGPEFLTYFQNEAQLEKSRLLSDRFSAERPKGSFSTLEIQRTEQGDSAMYLCASSQRGSGTYEQYFGPGTRLTVT.

The CDR3 loop is CSVGLADAYNEQFF. DNA of the CDR3: TGCAGCGTTGGACTAGCGGACGCTTACAATGAGCAGTTCTTC. The chain joins TRBV29-1 to TRBJ2-1; 9 nucleotides line up with TRBD2. Germline trimming cut 4 bases from V and 4 bases from J; bases unmatched to any gene: 5. The CDR3 is 14 amino acids. Germline V gene lookup returns CDR1 SQVTM and CDR2 ANQGSEA.

This clone was counted between two and nine times. The rearrangement uses TRBV5-1 and TRBJ1-5, with D maybe TRBD1 (5 bases). The CDR3 spans 13 residues. Trimming removed 4 bases at V and 7 bases at J, with 12 bases between. The V gene's germline CDR1 is SGHRS and CDR2 YFSETQ. CDR3 protein: CASSREGSQPQHF. Here the CDR3 DNA reads TGCGCCAGCAGCCGGGAGGGGTCACAGCCCCAGCATTTT.

This clone was counted between two and nine times. The gene calls are TRBV18 and TRBJ2-1; 8 nucleotides line up with TRBD1. Germline CDR1 reads KGHSH; CDR2 reads LQKENI. V lost 1 base to trimming and J lost 9 bases; unmatched junction nucleotides: 5. The CDR3 has 14 residues. The CDR3 nucleotides are TGTGCCAGCTCACCACGCCAGGGGGCCGTTGAGCAGTTCTTC. Residues: CASSPRQGAVEQFF.

This chain uses TRBV10-3 with TRBJ2-7; 10 bases align to TRBD2. In germline, CDR1 is ENHRY, CDR2 SYGVKD. V was pared by 6 bases and J by 2 bases, with 7 bases of the junction left unmatched. The CDR3 consists of 15 residues. CDR3 residues: CAISKGTSATYEQYF. CDR3 bases: TGTGCCATCAGCAAAGGGACTAGCGCCACCTACGAGCAGTACTTC.

The CDR3 coding sequence is TGCAGTGCTAGTAGTACTATCGCCAGGTTTCCAGATTCACCCCTCCACTTT. It codes for CSASSTIARFPDSPLHF. V gene TRBV20-1 combines with J gene TRBJ1-6, with no clear D. Germline lookup yields CDR1 DFQATT and CDR2 SNEGSKA (reference sequence). The V end lost 3 bases, the J end lost 8 bases, and 23 bases lay between the germline ends. The CDR3 is 17 amino acids.

The chain couples TRBV15 to TRBJ1-2; TRBD1 matches at 7 bases. This CDR3 comprises 13 residues. Losses at the gene ends were 4 bases for V and 4 bases for J; bases not matched to a gene: 3. Germline lookup yields CDR1 LNHNV and CDR2 YYDKDF (reference sequence). The CDR3 loop is CATSIEGAYGYTF. The DNA of the CDR3 is TGTGCCACCAGCATCGAGGGGGCCTATGGCTACACCTTC.

The rearrangement joins TRBV20-1 to TRBJ1-2; D not certain. CDR3 length: 11 amino acids. Trimming took 1 base from V and 7 from J, leaving 7 bases between them. The germline CDR1 and CDR2 sequences are DFQATT and SNEGSKA (reference sequence). The CDR3 DNA reads as TGCAGTGCTAGAGCCGGGGTTGGCTACACCTTC. It is translated as CSARAGVGYTF.

This chain joins TRBV7-2 and TRBJ1-2; 8 positions match TRBD1. CDR1 and CDR2 from the germline V gene are SGHTA and FQGNSA. V was clipped by 5 bases and J by 3 bases; unmatched bases: 5. This CDR3 is 14 amino acids long. CDR3 loop: CASSGAGGYYGYTF. The CDR3 nucleotides are TGTGCCAGCAGCGGGGCAGGGGGCTACTATGGCTACACCTTC.

This chain connects TRBV18 to TRBJ2-1, with TRBD2 matching 11 bases. The CDR3 has 17 residues. Germline CDR1 KGHSH, CDR2 LQKENI. V lost 1 base, J lost 4 bases, and 6 bases stayed unmatched. This CDR3 reads CASSPLTSGGGYNEQFF. In nucleotides, the CDR3 is TGTGCCAGCTCACCACTTACTAGCGGGGGAGGTTACAATGAGCAGTTCTTC.

This clone was observed a handful of times. The V gene is TRBV5-6, the J gene TRBJ1-1; D is unresolved. V lost 4 bases and J lost 1, with 11 bases in between. Germline loops: CDR1 SGHDT, CDR2 YYEEEE. CDR3 length equals 14 residues. The CDR3 DNA is TGTGCCAGCAGCCAATGGCATAGGAACACTGAAGCTTTCTTT. Amino acid sequence: CASSQWHRNTEAFF.

J is TRBJ2-3 and V is TRBV18; D is undetermined. V dropped 2 bases and J dropped 2 bases, with 8 bases sitting between them. CDR1 is KGHSH, CDR2 LQKENI, per germline. The CDR3 has 14 residues. The CDR3 loop reads CASSPRAATDTQYF. CDR3 DNA: TGTGCCAGCTCACCAAGGGCCGCCACAGATACGCAGTATTTT.

The rearrangement joins TRBV25-1 to TRBJ2-1, with D perhaps matching TRBD2 (6 bases). Trimming took off 1 base at V and 3 bases at J, with 13 bases between the two ends. The CDR3 is 16 residues long. Per germline, CDR1 MGHDK and CDR2 SYGVNS. Here the CDR3 reads CASSEWLAGIYNEQFF. The CDR3 DNA reads as TGTGCCAGCAGTGAATGGCTGGCGGGGATCTACAATGAGCAGTTCTTC.

This CDR3 is CASSSGTGGGSYNEQFF. CDR3 bases: TGCGCCAGCAGCTCGGGGACAGGGGGAGGCTCCTACAATGAGCAGTTCTTC. The rearrangement links TRBV5-1 to TRBJ2-1; 11 bases match TRBD1. The V and J ends lost 3 bases and 0 bases, in that order; junction bases with no gene match: 5. CDR1 and CDR2 (germline): SGHRS, YFSETQ. CDR3 length: 17 amino acids.

This clone was observed a single time. This rearrangement joins TRBV27 to TRBJ2-1; D is perhaps TRBD1 (6 bases). In germline, CDR1 is MNHEY, CDR2 SMNVEV (reference sequence). Trimming took 6 bases from V and 0 from J, leaving 9 bases between them. The CDR3 has 14 amino acids. DNA for the CDR3: TGTGCCAGCAGGAGAGGGGGCTCCTACAATGAGCAGTTCTTC. Translated: CASRRGGSYNEQFF.

The chain joins TRBV2 to TRBJ1-1; no clear D. Trimming pared 6 bases from V and 4 bases from J, leaving 18 bases between. Germline V gene sequence: CDR1 SNHLY, CDR2 FYNNEI. The CDR3 has 15 residues. This chain's CDR3 is CASRDSRTEITEAFF. In DNA, the CDR3 is TGTGCCAGCAGGGATAGCAGGACGGAAATCACTGAAGCTTTCTTT.

The chain recombines TRBV2 with TRBJ2-5, with D possibly being TRBD1 or TRBD2 (5 bases each). V was pared by 8 bases and J by 4 bases, with 20 bases between. Germline V lookup: CDR1 SNHLY, CDR2 FYNNEI. The CDR3 has 15 residues. As DNA, the CDR3 is TGTGCCAGCCGCCCTCCCCGGGACCGCCGAGAGACCCAGTACTTC. It yields the protein CASRPPRDRRETQYF.

This clone has just a few counts. The sample contains more than one DNA sequence encoding this CDR3. V usage is TRBV5-1 and J usage is TRBJ2-7; D gene ambiguous. V gave up 2 bases and J gave up 0 bases, with 6 bases separating them. The germline V gene encodes CDR1 SGHRS and CDR2 YFSETQ. The CDR3 has 13 amino acids. This CDR3 is CASSFTSSYEQYF. The CDR3 coding sequence is TGCGCCAGCAGCTTTACATCCTCCTACGAGCAGTACTTC.

This sequence joins TRBV28 and TRBJ2-5; D is perhaps TRBD2 (5 bases). The germline gives CDR1 MDHEN, CDR2 SYDVKM. The CDR3 consists of 14 residues. Trimming cost V 8 bases and J 5 bases, with 18 bases left between them. CDR3 amino acids: CASAQTSTGETQYF. Written as DNA, the CDR3 is TGTGCCAGCGCCCAAACTAGTACTGGCGAGACCCAGTACTTC. The full variable domain, with the rest looked up from reference TRBV28 and TRBJ2-5, is DVKVTQSSRYLVKRTGEKVFLECVQDMDHENMFWYRQDPGLGLRLIYFSYDVKMKEKGDIPEGYSVSREKKERFSLILESASTNQTSMYLCASAQTSTGETQYFGPGTRLLVL.

The chain joins TRBV18 to TRBJ1-1; 9 positions match TRBD1. V was clipped by 4 bases and J by 1 base; unmatched bases: 1. The CDR3 totals 14 residues. Germline V gene sequence: CDR1 KGHSH, CDR2 LQKENI. This chain's CDR3 is CASSQGQGNTEAFF. The CDR3 DNA sequence: TGTGCCAGCTCACAGGGACAGGGGAACACTGAAGCTTTCTTT. The entire variable domain, with the rest obtained from reference TRBV18 and TRBJ1-1, is as follows: NAGVMQNPRHLVRRRGQEARLRCSPMKGHSHVYWYRQLPEEGLKFMVYLQKENIIDESGMPKERFSAEFPKEGPSILRIQQVVRGDSAAYFCASSQGQGNTEAFFGQGTRLTVV.

The chain is built from TRBV4-2 and TRBJ2-3; TRBD2 aligns across 9 bases. J lost 4 bases, V lost 0 bases, and 2 bases had no gene match. CDR1 and CDR2 from the germline V gene are LGHNA and YNFKEQ. The CDR3 contains 15 residues. CDR3 loop: CASSQERGGPDTQYF. In DNA, the CDR3 is TGTGCCAGCAGCCAAGAGCGGGGGGGCCCAGATACGCAGTATTTT.

This chain uses TRBV5-5 with TRBJ2-3; TRBD2 is a possible D gene (6 bases). The CDR3 length is 14 residues. Trimming removed 2 bases from V and 0 bases from J, with 7 bases in between. CDR1 is SGHKS and CDR2 is YYEKEE in the germline V gene (reference sequence). The CDR3 spells CASSFGTSTDTQYF. The CDR3 coding sequence is TGTGCCAGCAGCTTTGGGACTAGCACAGATACGCAGTATTTT.

The chain employs TRBV29-1 and TRBJ2-1; D is tentatively TRBD1 or TRBD2 (5 bases each). The CDR3 is 12 amino acids. Germline V gene lookup returns CDR1 SQVTM and CDR2 ANQGSEA. Trimming removed 7 bases at V and 10 bases at J, with 17 bases between. Written as DNA, the CDR3 is TGCAGCGCCCCCCGGGGCAGACACGAGCAGTTCTTC. It is translated as CSAPRGRHEQFF.

The V call is TRBV6-5, the J call TRBJ1-2, with D possibly TRBD1 on 5 matching bases. Germline CDR1 is MNHEY and CDR2 is SVGAGI. The ends were cut back, 4 bases at V and 4 bases at J, with 13 bases in the middle. The CDR3 runs 14 residues. The CDR3 DNA reads as TGTGCCAGCAGTTTGGGGGGTAGGGGCTATGGCTACACCTTC. Residues: CASSLGGRGYGYTF.